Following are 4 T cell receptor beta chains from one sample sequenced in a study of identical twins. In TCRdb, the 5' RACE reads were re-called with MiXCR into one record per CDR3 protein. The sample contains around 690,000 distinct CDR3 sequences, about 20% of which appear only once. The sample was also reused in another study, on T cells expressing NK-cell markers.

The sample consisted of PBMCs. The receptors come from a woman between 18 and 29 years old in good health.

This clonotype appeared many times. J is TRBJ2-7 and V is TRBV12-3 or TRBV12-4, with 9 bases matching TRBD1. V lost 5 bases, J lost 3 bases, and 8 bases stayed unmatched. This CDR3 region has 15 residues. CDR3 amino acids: CASSRVDRGHYEQYF. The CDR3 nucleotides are TGTGCCAGCAGTCGGGTGGACAGGGGACACTACGAGCAGTACTTC.

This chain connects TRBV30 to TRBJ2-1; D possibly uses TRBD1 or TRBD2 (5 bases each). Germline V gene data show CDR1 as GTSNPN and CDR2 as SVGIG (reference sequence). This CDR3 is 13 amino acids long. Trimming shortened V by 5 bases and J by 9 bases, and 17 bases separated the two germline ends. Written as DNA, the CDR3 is TGTGCCTGGCAAGAGAATACCGGGACTGAGCAGTTCTTC. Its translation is CAWQENTGTEQFF.

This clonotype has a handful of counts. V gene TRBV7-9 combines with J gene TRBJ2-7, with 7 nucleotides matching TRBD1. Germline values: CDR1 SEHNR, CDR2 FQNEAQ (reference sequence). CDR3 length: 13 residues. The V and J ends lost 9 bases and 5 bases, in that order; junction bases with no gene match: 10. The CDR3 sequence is CASERGPSDEQYF. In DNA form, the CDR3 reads TGTGCCAGTGAGAGGGGGCCTTCCGACGAGCAGTACTTC.

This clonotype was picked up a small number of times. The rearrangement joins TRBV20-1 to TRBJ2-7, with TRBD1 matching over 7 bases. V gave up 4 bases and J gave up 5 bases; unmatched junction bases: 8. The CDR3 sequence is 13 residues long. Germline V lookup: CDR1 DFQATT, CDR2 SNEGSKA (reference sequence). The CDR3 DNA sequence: TGCAGTGCTAATGAGGGGGCCATCGACGAGCAGTACTTC. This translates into CSANEGAIDEQYF.